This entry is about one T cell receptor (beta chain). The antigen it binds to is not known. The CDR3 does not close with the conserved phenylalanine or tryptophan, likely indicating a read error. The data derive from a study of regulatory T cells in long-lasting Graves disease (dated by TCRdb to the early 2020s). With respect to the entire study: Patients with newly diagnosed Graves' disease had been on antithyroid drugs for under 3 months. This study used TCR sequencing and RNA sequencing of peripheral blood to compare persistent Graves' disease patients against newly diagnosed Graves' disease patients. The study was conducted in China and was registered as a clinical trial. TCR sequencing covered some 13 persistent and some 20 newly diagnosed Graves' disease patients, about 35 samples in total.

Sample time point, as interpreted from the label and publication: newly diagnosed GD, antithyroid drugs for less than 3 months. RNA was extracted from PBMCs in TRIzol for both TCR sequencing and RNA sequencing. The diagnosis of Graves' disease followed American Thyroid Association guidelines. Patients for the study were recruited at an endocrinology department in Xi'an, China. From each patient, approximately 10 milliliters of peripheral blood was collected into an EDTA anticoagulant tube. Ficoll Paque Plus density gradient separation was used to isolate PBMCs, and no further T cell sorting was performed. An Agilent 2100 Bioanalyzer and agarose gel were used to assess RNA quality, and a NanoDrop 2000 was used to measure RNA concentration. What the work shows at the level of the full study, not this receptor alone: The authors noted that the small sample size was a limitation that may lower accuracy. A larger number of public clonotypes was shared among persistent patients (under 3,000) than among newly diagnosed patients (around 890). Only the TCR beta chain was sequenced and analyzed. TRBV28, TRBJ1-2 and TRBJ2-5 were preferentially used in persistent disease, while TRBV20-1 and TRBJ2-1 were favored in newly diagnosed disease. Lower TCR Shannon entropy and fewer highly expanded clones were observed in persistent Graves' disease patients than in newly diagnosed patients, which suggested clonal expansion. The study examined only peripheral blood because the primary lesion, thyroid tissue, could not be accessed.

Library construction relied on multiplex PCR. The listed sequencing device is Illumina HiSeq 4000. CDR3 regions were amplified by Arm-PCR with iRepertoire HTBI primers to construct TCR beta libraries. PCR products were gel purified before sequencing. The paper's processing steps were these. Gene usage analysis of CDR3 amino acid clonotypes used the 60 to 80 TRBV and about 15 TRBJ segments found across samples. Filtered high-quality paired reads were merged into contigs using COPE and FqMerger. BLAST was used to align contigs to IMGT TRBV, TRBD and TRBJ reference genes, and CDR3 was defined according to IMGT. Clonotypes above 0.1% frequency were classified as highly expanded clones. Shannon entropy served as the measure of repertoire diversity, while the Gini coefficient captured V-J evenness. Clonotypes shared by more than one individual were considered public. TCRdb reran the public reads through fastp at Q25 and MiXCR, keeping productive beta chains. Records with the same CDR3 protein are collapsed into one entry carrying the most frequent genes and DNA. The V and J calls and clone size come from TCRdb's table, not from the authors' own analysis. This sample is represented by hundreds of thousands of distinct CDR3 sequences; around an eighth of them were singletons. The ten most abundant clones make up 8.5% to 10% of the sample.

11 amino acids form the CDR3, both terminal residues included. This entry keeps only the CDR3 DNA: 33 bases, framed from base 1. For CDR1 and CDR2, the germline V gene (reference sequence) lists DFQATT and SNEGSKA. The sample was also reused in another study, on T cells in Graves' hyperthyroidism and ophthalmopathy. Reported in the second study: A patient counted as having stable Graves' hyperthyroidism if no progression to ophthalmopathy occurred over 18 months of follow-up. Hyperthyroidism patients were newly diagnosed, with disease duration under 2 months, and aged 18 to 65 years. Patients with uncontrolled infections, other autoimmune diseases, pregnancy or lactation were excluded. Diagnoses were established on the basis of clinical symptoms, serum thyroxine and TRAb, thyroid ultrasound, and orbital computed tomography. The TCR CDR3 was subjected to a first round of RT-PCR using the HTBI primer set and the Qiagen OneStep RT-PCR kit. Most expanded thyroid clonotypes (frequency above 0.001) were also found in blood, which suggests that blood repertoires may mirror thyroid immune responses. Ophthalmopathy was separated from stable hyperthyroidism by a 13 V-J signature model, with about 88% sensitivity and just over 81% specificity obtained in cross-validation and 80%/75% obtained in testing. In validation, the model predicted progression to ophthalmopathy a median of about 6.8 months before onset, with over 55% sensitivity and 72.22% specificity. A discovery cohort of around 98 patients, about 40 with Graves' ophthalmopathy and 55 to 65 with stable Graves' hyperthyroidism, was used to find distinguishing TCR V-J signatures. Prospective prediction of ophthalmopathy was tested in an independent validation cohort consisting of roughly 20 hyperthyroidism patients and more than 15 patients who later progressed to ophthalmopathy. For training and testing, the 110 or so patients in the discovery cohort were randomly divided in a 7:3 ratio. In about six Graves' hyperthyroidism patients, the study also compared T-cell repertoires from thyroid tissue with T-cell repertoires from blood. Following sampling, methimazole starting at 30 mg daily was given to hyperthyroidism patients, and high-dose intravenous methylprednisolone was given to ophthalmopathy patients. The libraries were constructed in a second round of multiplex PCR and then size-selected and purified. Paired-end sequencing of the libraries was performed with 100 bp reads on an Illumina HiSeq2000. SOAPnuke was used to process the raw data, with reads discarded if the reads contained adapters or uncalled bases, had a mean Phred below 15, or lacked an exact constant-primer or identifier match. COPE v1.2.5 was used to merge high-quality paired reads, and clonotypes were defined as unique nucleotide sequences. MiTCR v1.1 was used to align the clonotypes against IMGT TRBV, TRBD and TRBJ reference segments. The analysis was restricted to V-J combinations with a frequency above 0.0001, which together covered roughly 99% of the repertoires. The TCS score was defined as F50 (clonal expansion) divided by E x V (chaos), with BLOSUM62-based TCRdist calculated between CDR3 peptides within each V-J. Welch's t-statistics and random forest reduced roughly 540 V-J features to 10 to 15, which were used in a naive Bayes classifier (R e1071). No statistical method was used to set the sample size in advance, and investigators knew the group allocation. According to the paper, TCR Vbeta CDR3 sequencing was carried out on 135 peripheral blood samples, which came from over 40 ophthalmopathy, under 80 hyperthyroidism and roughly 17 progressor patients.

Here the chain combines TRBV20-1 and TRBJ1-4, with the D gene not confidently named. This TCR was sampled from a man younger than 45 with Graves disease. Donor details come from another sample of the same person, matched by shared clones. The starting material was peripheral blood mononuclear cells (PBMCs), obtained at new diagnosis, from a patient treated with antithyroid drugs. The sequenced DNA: TGCAGGAGGAGGGCACCAGAAAAACTGTTTTGT. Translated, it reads CRRRAPEKLFC.